These 30 T cell receptor beta chains share one sample of origin, sequenced in a study of Graves' ophthalmopathy and Graves' hyperthyroidism. RNA transcripts were the template, and TCR beta CDR3 regions were amplified from them. First-round RT-PCR employed HTBI primers, with a second-round multiplex PCR after it. TCRdb processed the multiplex PCR reads anew with MiXCR; each CDR3 protein has one entry. Of 650,000 to 900,000 distinct CDR3 sequences in the sample, roughly 41% were seen once. The specimen was peripheral blood. The receptors derive from an adult man with Graves' ophthalmopathy.

As regards this clonotype: A much larger clone lies one base from this, so it may be a read error. The chain employs TRBV24-1 and TRBJ1-2; maybe TRBD1 (6 bases). CDR3 length: 15 amino acids. Germline CDR1 reads KGHDR; CDR2 reads SFDVKD. The CDR3, as DNA: TGTGCCACCGGTGACCCTGGGACATTGCACTATGGCTACACCTTC. Protein: CATGDPGTLHYGYTF.

In its sample, this clonotype was seen many times. The chain couples TRBV9 to TRBJ2-7; tentatively, D is TRBD1 (5 bases). Germline assignment: CDR1 SGDLS and CDR2 YYNGEE. The CDR3 runs to 14 residues. Trimming took off 0 bases at V and 5 bases at J, with 12 bases between the two ends. In DNA, the CDR3 is TGTGCCAGCAGCGTAGAAGGCAGGGTCGACGAGCAGTACTTC. Its translation: CASSVEGRVDEQYF. The complete variable domain, with remaining parts taken from reference TRBV9 and TRBJ2-7, reads DSGVTQTPKHLITATGQRVTLRCSPRSGDLSVYWYQQSLDQGLQFLIQYYNGEERAKGNILERFSAQQFPDLHSELNLSSLELGDSALYFCASSVEGRVDEQYFGPGTRLTVT.

This clonotype was seen repeatedly, ten times or more. V is TRBV7-2 and J is TRBJ1-2; D unclear. Germline V gene lookup returns CDR1 SGHTA and CDR2 FQGNSA. Trimming shortened V by 2 bases and J by 4 bases, and 8 bases separated the two germline ends. The CDR3 covers 13 residues. The CDR3 sequence: CASSLTSSYGYTF. The CDR3, as DNA: TGTGCCAGCAGCTTAACCTCCTCCTATGGCTACACCTTC.

Ten or more counts support this clonotype. V and J are TRBV2 and TRBJ1-2, with TRBD1 matching 7 bases. The CDR3 covers 17 residues. The ends lost 6 bases at V and 5 bases at J; junction bases unmatched: 18. Germline assignment: CDR1 SNHLY and CDR2 FYNNEI. The CDR3 is CASSPTMGQSTIYGYTF. CDR3 in DNA: TGTGCCAGCAGCCCTACCATGGGACAGTCGACGATTTATGGCTACACCTTC. Full variable domain (remainder filled in from reference TRBV2 and TRBJ1-2): EPEVTQTPSHQVTQMGQEVILRCVPISNHLYFYWYRQILGQKVEFLVSFYNNEISEKSEIFDDQFSVERPDGSNFTLKIRSTKLEDSAMYFCASSPTMGQSTIYGYTFGSGTRLTVV.

Comments on this clonotype: An end of the junction does not agree with germline; a read error may underlie this. V is TRBV10-2 and J is TRBJ2-5, with D possibly called TRBD1 or TRBD2 (7 bases each). Germline-derived CDR1 and CDR2 are WSHSY and SAAADI. The CDR3 contains 14 residues. The CDR3 coding sequence is TGCGCCAGCATGACGGGGGGAGGCACCGGGACAGCCTTGTTC. This translates into CASMTGGGTGTALF.

This clonotype showed up many times. This rearrangement joins TRBV10-3 to TRBJ2-7; 8 positions agree with TRBD2. The ends lost 0 bases at V and 3 bases at J; junction bases unmatched: 4. This CDR3 contains 15 residues. Germline values: CDR1 ENHRY, CDR2 SYGVKD. CDR3 sequence reads: CAISESGGANYEQYF. The CDR3 nucleotides are TGTGCCATCAGTGAGTCCGGGGGGGCGAACTACGAGCAGTACTTC.

The sample holds one count of this clonotype. This chain connects TRBV7-9 to TRBJ1-1, with TRBD1 as a possible D gene (6 bases). Per the germline V gene, CDR1 is SEHNR and CDR2 is FQNEAQ (reference sequence). This CDR3 has 17 residues. The ends were cut back, 5 bases at V and 1 base at J, with 20 bases in the middle. This CDR3 reads CASSGGPTGYGNTEAFF. Here the CDR3 DNA reads TGTGCCAGCAGCGGGGGTCCTACAGGGTATGGGAACACTGAAGCTTTCTTT.

This clonotype has a count of ten or more. This chain connects TRBV20-1 to TRBJ2-7; D is unclear. CDR3 length equals 12 residues. V lost 4 bases to trimming and J lost 0 bases, with 7 bases between them. Germline CDR1 reads DFQATT; CDR2 reads SNEGSKA (reference sequence). For the CDR3, the DNA is TGCAGTGCTAACTTGGGCTCCTACGAGCAGTACTTC. Translation: CSANLGSYEQYF.

The chain combines TRBV12-3 or TRBV12-4 with TRBJ1-5; no firm D call. The CDR3 contains 17 residues. Trimming took 7 bases from V and 0 from J, leaving 19 bases between them. This CDR3 is CASTQLWTEDSNQPQHF. The CDR3 DNA sequence: TGTGCCAGCACCCAACTTTGGACGGAAGATAGCAATCAGCCCCAGCATTTT.

The chain employs TRBV20-1 and TRBJ2-2, with D maybe TRBD2 (6 bases). From germline, CDR1 is DFQATT and CDR2 SNEGSKA (reference sequence). The CDR3 is 15 residues long. The V end was cut by 6 bases, the J end by 3 bases, with 17 bases between. The CDR3 coding sequence is TGCAGTGCCAGCAATCCCGCGGGGTACACCGGGGAGCTGTTTTTT. Its translation: CSASNPAGYTGELFF.

A remark on this clonotype: At one end, the junction sequence differs from germline, possibly due to a read error. V usage is TRBV29-1 and J usage is TRBJ1-6; D uncertain. The length of the CDR3 is 18 residues. Germline V CDR1 and CDR2: SQVTM, ANQGSEA. The CDR3 protein is CSARVSVGRSPYNSPLHF. CDR3 sequence (DNA): TGCAGTGCTAGAGTATCGGTGGGCAGGTCCCCATATAATTCACCTCTCCACTTT.

The chain links TRBV29-1 to TRBJ2-5, with TRBD1 matching over 10 bases. The V gene's germline CDR1 is SQVTM and CDR2 ANQGSEA. The junction had 6 bases not matched to a gene; V was cut back by 7 bases and J by 4 bases. The CDR3 runs to 13 residues. CDR3 sequence: CSAGQGVGETQYF. CDR3 in DNA: TGCAGCGCCGGACAGGGGGTAGGAGAGACCCAGTACTTC.

This clonotype was seen ten or more times. The rearrangement links TRBV24-1 to TRBJ1-5; 7 nucleotides align to TRBD1. CDR1 is KGHDR, CDR2 SFDVKD, per germline. The length of the CDR3 is 14 residues. J gave up 0 bases and V 9 bases, and 4 bases lay outside the gene matches. This CDR3 reads CATGTAGSNQPQHF. CDR3 sequence (DNA): TGTGCCACCGGGACAGCGGGTAGCAATCAGCCCCAGCATTTT.

This clonotype was recorded a few times. The chain uses TRBV12-3 or TRBV12-4 and TRBJ2-7; possibly TRBD1 for D (5 bases). The CDR3 is 13 amino acids. V was cut by 4 bases and J by 0 bases, with 7 bases left in between. The CDR3: CASSSGHSYEQYF. In DNA form, the CDR3 reads TGTGCCAGCAGTTCAGGGCACTCCTACGAGCAGTACTTC.

This clonotype has at least ten counts. V and J are TRBV25-1 and TRBJ2-7; D might be TRBD1 (6 bases). V lost 6 bases to trimming and J lost 3 bases, with 12 bases between them. The V gene's germline CDR1 is MGHDK and CDR2 SYGVNS. This CDR3 spans 13 amino acids. The CDR3 protein is CASRDRSNYEQYF. The CDR3 DNA follows: TGTGCCAGCAGAGACAGGTCCAACTACGAGCAGTACTTC.

Comment on this clonotype: A read error may be the cause here, since a much bigger clone is one base away. V gene TRBV24-1 combines with J gene TRBJ2-2; D uncertain. CDR1 is KGHDR and CDR2 is SFDVKD in the germline V gene. The CDR3 runs to 12 residues. The CDR3 DNA reads as TGTGCCACCGGTGAGCCAGCGAGGGAGCTGTTTTTT. Protein: CATGEPARELFF.

This clonotype was found many times. V gene TRBV15 combines with J gene TRBJ1-5; TRBD1 matches 7 bases. From germline, CDR1 is LNHNV and CDR2 YYDKDF (reference sequence). J lost 4 bases, V lost 1 base, and 4 bases had no gene match. There are 15 residues in the CDR3. For the CDR3, the DNA is TGTGCCACCAGCAGAGTTTTCAGGGGGAATCAGCCCCAGCATTTT. It encodes CATSRVFRGNQPQHF.

In regard to this clonotype: At one end, the junction sequence differs from germline, possibly due to a read error. The J gene is TRBJ1-1, the V gene TRBV30, with D uncertain. The CDR3 length is 15 residues. CDR1 is GTSNPN, CDR2 SVGIG, per germline (reference sequence). This CDR3 reads CAWCVQGVMNTEAFF. CDR3 coding DNA: TGTGCCTGGTGTGTACAAGGAGTGATGAACACTGAAGCTTTCTTT.

The V gene is TRBV11-2, the J gene TRBJ1-5; TRBD1 is a possible D gene (6 bases). The CDR3 length is 16 residues. Germline V CDR1 and CDR2: SGHAT, FQNNGV. V lost 8 bases and J lost 1, with 18 bases in between. The CDR3: CASPFRLTGSNQPQHF. The CDR3 nucleotides are TGTGCCAGCCCCTTCCGCCTAACAGGGAGCAATCAGCCCCAGCATTTT.

The genes are TRBV19 and TRBJ2-5; D is unresolved. The CDR3 is 15 amino acids. Germline V lookup: CDR1 LNHDA, CDR2 SQIVND (reference sequence). The V gene lost 1 base and the J gene lost 1 base, with 10 bases spanning the gap. The CDR3 DNA follows: TGTGCCAGTAGTATAGGCAGGCCCGGCCAAGAGACCCAGTACTTC. Translation: CASSIGRPGQETQYF. The full variable domain, with the rest looked up from reference TRBV19 and TRBJ2-5, is DGGITQSPKYLFRKEGQNVTLSCEQNLNHDAMYWYRQDPGQGLRLIYYSQIVNDFQKGDIAEGYSVSREKKESFPLTVTSAQKNPTAFYLCASSIGRPGQETQYFGPGTRLLVL.

This clonotype was found once. Its ends do not fully match the called genes, so a read error is possible. V usage is TRBV7-2 and J usage is TRBJ2-7, with a possible D match to TRBD2 (6 bases). This CDR3 is 14 amino acids long. Germline CDR1 and CDR2: SGHTA and FQGNSA. The CDR3 here is CAGSPGGKRGEQYF. CDR3 nucleotides: TGTGCCGGCAGCCCCGGAGGGAAGCGTGGCGAGCAGTACTTC.

At least ten counts were recorded for this clonotype. The chain carries TRBV7-9 and TRBJ1-2, with D uncertain. Germline assignment: CDR1 SEHNR and CDR2 FQNEAQ (reference sequence). The CDR3 has 15 amino acids. V was clipped by 1 base and J by 1 base, with 10 bases between them. The CDR3 loop reads CASSLGGRGNYGYTF. The CDR3 region has the DNA TGTGCCAGCAGCTTAGGGGGTCGCGGTAACTATGGCTACACCTTC.

This chain links TRBV12-3 or TRBV12-4 with TRBJ2-6; the D is unclear. V was pared by 2 bases and J by 1 base, with 9 bases between. The CDR3 consists of 16 residues. The CDR3 DNA follows: TGTGCCAGCAGTTTATATGGTCGGTCTGGGGCCAACGTCCTGACTTTC. This encodes CASSLYGRSGANVLTF.

The rearrangement uses TRBV11-1 and TRBJ1-1; D not certain. The germline V gene has CDR1 SGHAT and CDR2 FQDESV (reference sequence). The CDR3 is 14 residues long. V lost 5 bases, J lost 8 bases, and 18 bases lay in between. The CDR3: CASSPKQSSFEAFF. CDR3 nucleotide sequence: TGTGCCAGCAGCCCTAAACAGTCCTCCTTCGAAGCTTTCTTT.

The genes are TRBV15 and TRBJ2-7; TRBD2 aligns across 7 bases. This CDR3 is built from 18 residues. CDR1 is LNHNV, CDR2 YYDKDF, per germline (reference sequence). Trimming at V came to 4 bases and at J to 5 bases, leaving 20 bases not matched to a gene. The CDR3 nucleotides are TGTGCCACCAGCAAAGGTTTTGGGCCTGCGGGAGCCCTGAACGAGCAGTACTTC. It is translated as CATSKGFGPAGALNEQYF.

This rearrangement joins TRBV11-2 to TRBJ1-2; D is uncertain. With 4 bases removed from V and 5 bases from J, the gap between germline ends came to 14 bases. Germline-derived CDR1 and CDR2 are SGHAT and FQNNGV. This CDR3 is built from 14 residues. CDR3 sequence reads: CASSSPIEFYGYTF. The CDR3 nucleotides are TGTGCCAGCAGCTCACCAATAGAATTTTATGGCTACACCTTC.

At least ten counts were recorded for this clonotype. V gene TRBV7-3 combines with J gene TRBJ2-5; a possible D gene is TRBD2 (7 bases). CDR1 and CDR2 from the germline V gene are SGHTA and FQGTGA. The ends were cut back, 5 bases at V and 4 bases at J, with 17 bases in the middle. The CDR3 has 15 amino acids. The CDR3 nucleotides are TGTGCCAGCAGCCAAGGGGGGGAGAGGGGAGAGACCCAGTACTTC. Amino acids: CASSQGGERGETQYF.

With respect to this clonotype: Given a much more abundant clone one base away, this may be a read error. V is TRBV20-1 and J is TRBJ2-5; tentative D call: TRBD1 (5 bases). This CDR3 region has 14 residues. Per the germline V gene, CDR1 is DFQATT and CDR2 is SNEGSKA (reference sequence). Here the CDR3 reads CSATVLSGQGTQYF. For the CDR3, the DNA is TGCAGTGCTACCGTGCTCAGTGGACAAGGGACCCAGTACTTC.

The J gene is TRBJ2-5, the V gene TRBV29-1; TRBD1 or TRBD2 may be the D gene (5 bases each). The CDR3 covers 13 residues. From germline, CDR1 is SQVTM and CDR2 ANQGSEA. The germline V and J ends were trimmed by 0 bases and 4 bases, with 9 bases remaining between them. The CDR3 sequence: CSVEDGDGETQYF. The CDR3 DNA reads as TGCAGCGTTGAAGACGGGGACGGAGAGACCCAGTACTTC.

Concerning this clonotype itself: A read error may be the cause here, since a much bigger clone is one base away. The chain is built from TRBV10-3 and TRBJ1-6, with D perhaps TRBD1 (6 bases). Germline V gives CDR1 ENHRY, CDR2 SYGVKD. V was clipped by 10 bases and J by 9 bases, with 19 bases between them. The CDR3 is made up of 14 amino acids. The CDR3 nucleotides are TGTGCCACTATAAACAGGGCCATCGGTTCACCCCTCCACTTT. This translates into CATINRAIGSPLHF.